Listed here are 22 T cell receptor beta chains from one sample, sequenced in a study of response to subunit inactivated influenza vaccine. TCRdb independently ran MiXCR on the RT-PCR reads; one entry per CDR3 protein. Of around 750,000 distinct CDR3 sequences detected, over 20% appear once; the ten largest clones hold 10%. The specimen was PBMCs from blood, collected roughly 5 days after vaccination. The receptors here all came from a middle-aged man who received an inactivated influenza vaccine.

The gene calls are TRBV29-1 and TRBJ2-2; no clear D. This CDR3 contains 14 residues. Germline V gives CDR1 SQVTM, CDR2 ANQGSEA. V shed 4 bases and J shed 0 bases, with 9 bases lying between them. The CDR3 reads CSVVRHTNTGELFF. CDR3 DNA sequence: TGCAGCGTTGTGAGACACACGAACACCGGGGAGCTGTTTTTT.

The chain couples TRBV2 to TRBJ2-7, with 11 bases matching TRBD2. Per the germline V gene, CDR1 is SNHLY and CDR2 is FYNNEI. The CDR3 extends over 15 amino acids. Germline trimming cut 4 bases from V and 2 bases from J; bases unmatched to any gene: 4. Here the CDR3 reads CASSGASGGPYEQYF. CDR3 coding DNA: TGTGCCAGCAGTGGGGCTAGCGGGGGGCCCTACGAGCAGTACTTC.

This clonotype has at least ten counts. The rearrangement uses TRBV6-5 and TRBJ2-2; 7 nucleotides agree with TRBD2. The germline gives CDR1 MNHEY, CDR2 SVGAGI. With V trimmed by 4 bases and J by 6 bases, 14 bases remained unmatched. The CDR3 loop spans 17 amino acids. The CDR3 DNA follows: TGTGCCAGCAGTTTCTCCCCCGGGACTACCTCGGCCGGGGAGCTGTTTTTT. Encoded protein: CASSFSPGTTSAGELFF.

This clonotype came up a few times. The rearrangement joins TRBV12-3 or TRBV12-4 to TRBJ2-3; D is uncertain. The CDR3 covers 14 residues. The V end was cut by 10 bases, the J end by 1 base, with 15 bases between. This chain's CDR3 is CATKLPGGTDTQYF. Here the CDR3 DNA reads TGTGCCACCAAGCTACCGGGCGGCACAGATACGCAGTATTTT.

This clonotype has more than one count but fewer than ten. The rearrangement joins TRBV24-1 to TRBJ2-7; 7 nucleotides line up with TRBD1. This CDR3 spans 17 amino acids. Trimming removed 3 bases from V and 5 bases from J; junction bases left unmatched: 15. Germline V gives CDR1 KGHDR, CDR2 SFDVKD. CDR3 in DNA: TGTGCCACCAGTGATCCAACCGCCCCGGGACAGAACGACGAGCAGTACTTC. Protein: CATSDPTAPGQNDEQYF.

The chain has TRBV5-1 and TRBJ2-3; 8 nucleotides match TRBD1. This CDR3 has 15 residues. Germline values: CDR1 SGHRS, CDR2 YFSETQ. The V and J ends lost 6 bases and 6 bases, in that order; junction bases with no gene match: 12. The CDR3 sequence: CASNVGQGALDTQYF. The DNA for the CDR3 is TGCGCCAGCAACGTGGGCCAGGGGGCGTTGGATACGCAGTATTTT.

The CDR3 sequence: CASSLGGARHNEQFF. In DNA, the CDR3 is TGTGCCAGCAGTTTAGGGGGGGCGCGTCACAATGAGCAGTTCTTC. This chain links TRBV12-3 or TRBV12-4 with TRBJ2-1; D is tentatively TRBD1 or TRBD2 (6 bases each). Trimming cost V 1 base and J 5 bases, with 12 bases left between them. CDR3 length equals 15 residues.

The chain couples TRBV4-2 to TRBJ2-2; 8 bases line up with TRBD2. This CDR3 region has 17 residues. V shed 0 bases and J 6 bases; nucleotides not matched to a gene: 9. CDR1 and CDR2 (germline): LGHNA, YNFKEQ. The DNA of the CDR3 is TGTGCCAGCAGCCAAGATTTCTCGGGAGGGGTCCCCGGGGAGCTGTTTTTT. Translated, it gives CASSQDFSGGVPGELFF.

This clonotype occurred a few times. The rearrangement links TRBV7-9 to TRBJ1-5, with D unresolved. V dropped 1 base and J dropped 7 bases, with 11 bases sitting between them. CDR3 length: 14 amino acids. Germline V CDR1 and CDR2: SEHNR, FQNEAQ (reference sequence). CDR3 in amino acids: CASSLDGVVQPQHF. As DNA, the CDR3 is TGTGCCAGCAGCTTAGACGGGGTGGTCCAGCCCCAGCATTTT.

This chain links TRBV4-1 with TRBJ1-5; D unresolved. CDR1 MGHRA and CDR2 YSYEKL come from the germline V gene. CDR3 length: 16 amino acids. Between the trimmed V and J ends, which lost 0 bases and 3 bases, there was a span of 12 bases. CDR3 nucleotide sequence: TGCGCCAGCAGCCAAGAGGGAGGAAGACCCAATCAGCCCCAGCATTTT. Its protein product is CASSQEGGRPNQPQHF.

This chain connects TRBV11-2 to TRBJ1-3; no clear D. The ends were cut back, 2 bases at V and 0 bases at J, with 2 bases in the middle. This CDR3 has 13 residues. The germline V gene encodes CDR1 SGHAT and CDR2 FQNNGV. The DNA for the CDR3 is TGTGCCAGCAGCTTACACTCTGGAAACACCATATATTTT. Protein: CASSLHSGNTIYF.

V and J are TRBV11-2 and TRBJ1-4; D is unresolved. The CDR3 has 15 residues. Deletions cut 0 bases from V and 7 bases from J, with 12 bases between. From germline, CDR1 is SGHAT and CDR2 FQNNGV. Written as DNA, the CDR3 is TGTGCCAGCAGCTTAGATTATTTTCCAGGTGAAAAACTGTTTTTT. Amino acids: CASSLDYFPGEKLFF.

The chain has TRBV7-2 and TRBJ2-7, with D unclear. The CDR3 length is 13 residues. CDR1 is SGHTA and CDR2 is FQGNSA in the germline V gene. V was shortened by 7 bases and J by 1 base, with 11 bases between the two germline ends. CDR3 sequence reads: CASTDSVSYEQYF. Written as DNA, the CDR3 is TGTGCCAGCACCGACTCGGTTTCCTACGAGCAGTACTTC. The variable domain in full, completed from reference TRBV7-2 and TRBJ2-7, reads GAGVSQSPSNKVTEKGKDVELRCDPISGHTALYWYRQSLGQGLEFLIYFQGNSAPDKSGLPSDRFSAERTGGSVSTLTIQRTQQEDSAVYLCASTDSVSYEQYFGPGTRLTVT.

The chain uses TRBV29-1 and TRBJ2-3, with TRBD2 matching over 10 bases. Germline loops: CDR1 SQVTM, CDR2 ANQGSEA. After removal of 6 bases from V and 1 base from J, the junction contained 4 bases not matched to a gene. CDR3 length equals 14 residues. In DNA, the CDR3 is TGCAGCGTCCCCGGGACTAGCGGCACAGATACGCAGTATTTT. This gives the protein CSVPGTSGTDTQYF.

The chain uses TRBV7-9 and TRBJ2-3, with D unclear. V dropped 4 bases and J dropped 4 bases, with 12 bases sitting between them. The germline V gene has CDR1 SEHNR and CDR2 FQNEAQ (reference sequence). The CDR3 length is 14 residues. The CDR3 sequence is CASSYQTQADTQYF. The CDR3 DNA follows: TGTGCCAGCAGCTATCAGACCCAGGCAGATACGCAGTATTTT.

The chain couples TRBV7-2 to TRBJ2-3; 13 positions agree with TRBD2. The germline gives CDR1 SGHTA, CDR2 FQGNSA. CDR3 length equals 16 residues. Losses at the gene ends were 5 bases for V and 4 bases for J; bases not matched to a gene: 6. The CDR3 loop is CASSPGLAGRADTQYF. In nucleotides, the CDR3 is TGTGCCAGCAGCCCGGGACTAGCGGGACGCGCAGATACGCAGTATTTT. Variable domain in full (rest from reference TRBV7-2 and TRBJ2-3): GAGVSQSPSNKVTEKGKDVELRCDPISGHTALYWYRQSLGQGLEFLIYFQGNSAPDKSGLPSDRFSAERTGGSVSTLTIQRTQQEDSAVYLCASSPGLAGRADTQYFGPGTRLTVL.

Only a few counts were recorded for this clonotype. The chain combines TRBV15 with TRBJ2-5; 12 bases agree with TRBD2. The CDR3 extends over 16 amino acids. Germline assignment: CDR1 LNHNV and CDR2 YYDKDF (reference sequence). V trimming: 4 bases; J trimming: 4 bases; junction bases outside the gene matches: 7. The CDR3 DNA reads TGTGCCACCAGCACAAACCTACTAGCGGGAGGAGAGACCCAGTACTTC. Its protein product is CATSTNLLAGGETQYF.

A single count supports this clonotype. The chain has TRBV4-3 and TRBJ2-3; TRBD2 aligns across 7 bases. CDR1 is LGHNA, CDR2 YSLEER, per germline. J was trimmed by 6 bases and V by 5 bases; bases with no gene match: 11. This CDR3 contains 15 residues. The CDR3 DNA reads as TGCGCCAGCAGCTCGAGGACTAGTCCGGGGGATACGCAGTATTTT. Encoded protein: CASSSRTSPGDTQYF.

The chain uses TRBV7-2 and TRBJ2-1; 9 bases are shared with TRBD2. The germline gives CDR1 SGHTA, CDR2 FQGNSA. J lost 5 bases, V lost 5 bases, and 7 bases had no gene match. The CDR3 has 15 residues. Written as DNA, the CDR3 is TGTGCCAGCAGCGCGGGGGGGCCTTTTAACAATGAGCAGTTCTTC. Translation gives CASSAGGPFNNEQFF.

This chain uses TRBV29-1 with TRBJ2-1; D ambiguous. Trimming shortened V by 4 bases and J by 4 bases, and 20 bases separated the two germline ends. Germline CDR1 and CDR2: SQVTM and ANQGSEA. The CDR3 totals 16 residues. The chain's CDR3 is CSVGQAVQGYYNEQFF. Here the CDR3 DNA reads TGCAGCGTTGGTCAGGCAGTCCAAGGGTATTACAATGAGCAGTTCTTC.

The J gene is TRBJ2-7, the V gene TRBV2; 8 nucleotides line up with TRBD2. This CDR3 region has 14 residues. The V gene's germline CDR1 is SNHLY and CDR2 FYNNEI. Trimming at V came to 3 bases and at J to 4 bases, leaving 5 bases not matched to a gene. CDR3 region: CASSEREAFYEQYF. CDR3 bases: TGTGCCAGCAGTGAGCGGGAGGCGTTTTACGAGCAGTACTTC.

This clonotype was picked up a small number of times. The gene calls are TRBV6-5 and TRBJ1-1, with 8 nucleotides matching TRBD1. The CDR3 spans 15 residues. Per the germline V gene, CDR1 is MNHEY and CDR2 is SVGAGI. Trimming took 2 bases from V and 1 from J; bases not matched to a gene: 3. CDR3 nucleotides: TGTGCCAGCAGTTACGCAGGGGGCAGGAACACTGAAGCTTTCTTT. Residues: CASSYAGGRNTEAFF.